Presented here are 23 T cell receptor beta chains from one specimen sequenced in a study of molecular identifiers for immune sequencing clone quantification. TCRdb re-derived calls from the PCR reads in MiXCR, one entry per CDR3 protein. Of approximately 60,000 distinct CDR3 sequences in the sample, under 20% were seen once. Source material: naive CD8+ T cells from blood, with Jurkat cell RNA spiked in. The subset denotes: FACS-sorted CD8+CD4-CCR7+CD45RA+ naive T cells. The source is a human donor in good health. Some libraries in this study had Jurkat cell RNA spiked in.

A word on this clonotype: A much larger clonotype is one base distant, so this may be a read error. This chain connects TRBV20-1 to TRBJ2-2; possibly TRBD2 for D (5 bases). CDR3 length: 13 amino acids. Germline V gene lookup returns CDR1 DFQATT and CDR2 SNEGSKA (reference sequence). For the CDR3, the DNA is TGCGGTGCTAGGACTCTTAACACCGGGGAGCTGTTTTTT. Protein sequence: CGARTLNTGELFF.

This clonotype is medium-sized by share. The rearrangement joins TRBV29-1 to TRBJ2-3; 8 bases map to TRBD2. Germline V gene lookup returns CDR1 SQVTM and CDR2 ANQGSEA. J lost 4 bases, V lost 5 bases, and 8 bases had no gene match. This CDR3 contains 14 residues. The CDR3 protein is CSVISGSRADTQYF. The CDR3 coding sequence is TGCAGCGTTATAAGCGGGAGTCGGGCAGATACGCAGTATTTT.

This clonotype was seen many times. The chain links TRBV6-2 or TRBV6-3 to TRBJ2-3, with D possibly matching TRBD1 (6 bases). The V and J ends lost 0 bases and 2 bases respectively, with 12 bases between them. The CDR3 is made up of 16 amino acids. Germline assignment: CDR1 MNHEY and CDR2 SVGEGT. For the CDR3, the DNA is TGTGCCAGCAGTTACTCGCAGGGGCGCCCCACAGATACGCAGTATTTT. The encoded protein is CASSYSQGRPTDTQYF.

This clonotype has a handful of counts. This clone may be a read error of a much larger clone one base away. The chain couples TRBV7-9 to TRBJ1-1, with D unclear. Germline loops: CDR1 SEHNR, CDR2 FQNEAQ (reference sequence). The CDR3 has 12 amino acids. The CDR3 DNA reads as TGTGTCAGCAGCCCCGTTAACACTGAAGCTTTCTTT. Amino acid sequence: CVSSPVNTEAFF.

This clonotype appeared a few times. The chain employs TRBV6-2 or TRBV6-3 and TRBJ2-1; TRBD1 matches 7 bases. The CDR3 consists of 15 residues. CDR1 is MNHEY, CDR2 SVGEGT, per germline. The V gene end was trimmed by 6 bases and the J gene end by 2 bases; junction bases not matched to a gene: 7. CDR3 DNA: TGTGCCAGCAGATCTCCGGGACAGCCCTACAATGAGCAGTTCTTC. As protein: CASRSPGQPYNEQFF.

This clonotype was counted ten times or more. The chain employs TRBV5-4 and TRBJ2-3; TRBD2 matches 10 bases. J lost 5 bases, V lost 4 bases, and 4 bases had no gene match. CDR3 size: 14 residues. Germline V lookup: CDR1 SGHNT, CDR2 YYREEE (reference sequence). The CDR3 here is CASSRLAGEDTQYF. CDR3 nucleotides: TGTGCCAGCAGCAGGCTAGCGGGAGAAGATACGCAGTATTTT.

The sample holds many counts of this clonotype. This sequence joins TRBV24-1 and TRBJ2-1; no reliable D call. This CDR3 spans 16 amino acids. Germline V gene data show CDR1 as KGHDR and CDR2 as SFDVKD. The V gene lost 0 bases and the J gene lost 5 bases, with 13 bases spanning the gap. The chain's CDR3 is CATSDLPYGRHNEQFF. For the CDR3, the DNA is TGTGCCACCAGTGATTTGCCCTACGGAAGGCACAATGAGCAGTTCTTC.

As concerns this clonotype: A much larger clone sits a single nucleotide away, making a read error possible. The chain couples TRBV11-2 to TRBJ2-5, with D hard to call. CDR3 size: 13 residues. CDR1 and CDR2 from the germline V gene are SGHAT and FQNNGV. The CDR3 nucleotides are TGTGCCAGCGGCTTGTGGGTTGGGGAGACCCAGTACTTC. As protein: CASGLWVGETQYF. Full variable domain (remainder filled in from reference TRBV11-2 and TRBJ2-5): EAGVAQSPRYKIIEKRQSVAFWCNPISGHATLYWYQQILGQGPKLLIQFQNNGVVDDSQLPKDRFSAERLKGVDSTLKIQPAKLEDSAVYLCASGLWVGETQYFGPGTRLLVL.

Many counts were recorded for this clonotype. This chain links TRBV6-1 with TRBJ2-3, with TRBD1 as a possible D gene (6 bases). The CDR3 is 15 amino acids. CDR1 and CDR2 from the germline V gene are MNHNS and SASEGT. V lost 3 bases, J lost 5 bases, and 15 bases lay in between. The CDR3 here is CASSDFVGAVDTQYF. CDR3 bases: TGTGCCAGCAGTGATTTTGTGGGGGCGGTAGATACGCAGTATTTT.

The rearrangement uses TRBV7-9 and TRBJ2-1; 11 bases match TRBD2. CDR3 length: 16 residues. The ends lost 5 bases at V and 5 bases at J; junction bases unmatched: 8. CDR1 is SEHNR and CDR2 is FQNEAQ in the germline V gene (reference sequence). The CDR3 loop reads CASSPRTSGLHNEQFF. For the CDR3, the DNA is TGTGCCAGCAGCCCCCGGACTAGCGGGTTACACAATGAGCAGTTCTTC.

This clonotype has a count of ten or more. This chain links TRBV7-9 with TRBJ2-6; 13 positions agree with TRBD2. CDR3 length: 20 amino acids. Trimming took 6 bases from V and 0 from J; bases not matched to a gene: 11. Looked up from germline, CDR1 is SEHNR and CDR2 is FQNEAQ (reference sequence). In nucleotides, the CDR3 is TGTGCCAGCAGGACTAGCGGGAGGCCTGAAAAAACCTCTGGGGCCAACGTCCTGACTTTC. As protein: CASRTSGRPEKTSGANVLTF.

This clonotype was counted a few times. A read error may be the cause here, since a much bigger clone is one base away. This chain uses TRBV20-1 with TRBJ2-5; D remains ambiguous. Germline values: CDR1 DFQATT, CDR2 SNEGSKA (reference sequence). V was clipped by 3 bases and J by 2 bases, with 16 bases between them. The CDR3 has 15 residues. The CDR3 loop is CSASPPEWIQETQYF. CDR3 DNA: TGCAGTGCTAGCCCCCCGGAATGGATTCAAGAGACCCAGTACTTC.

Ten or more counts support this clonotype. The chain carries TRBV7-9 and TRBJ2-5; D is ambiguous. Trimming left V 7 bases short and J 3 bases short, with 9 bases between. Germline V gene lookup returns CDR1 SEHNR and CDR2 FQNEAQ (reference sequence). The CDR3 totals 12 residues. The CDR3 spells CASNEGEETQYF. CDR3 in DNA: TGTGCCAGCAATGAAGGAGAAGAGACCCAGTACTTC.

The table lists this clonotype with many counts. The chain has TRBV11-2 and TRBJ2-2, with 8 bases that match TRBD2. Trimming removed 1 base from V and 5 bases from J; junction bases left unmatched: 3. The germline CDR1 and CDR2 sequences are SGHAT and FQNNGV. The CDR3 length is 15 residues. The chain's CDR3 is CASSLVAGRTGELFF. The CDR3, as DNA: TGTGCCAGCAGCTTAGTAGCGGGAAGAACCGGGGAGCTGTTTTTT.

The V call is TRBV5-1, the J call TRBJ2-7; the D call may be TRBD1 or TRBD2 (5 bases each). CDR1 is SGHRS and CDR2 is YFSETQ in the germline V gene. The CDR3 loop spans 16 amino acids. V was clipped by 4 bases and J by 4 bases, with 21 bases between them. The CDR3 spells CASSTESGPAVYEQYF. The CDR3 DNA reads TGCGCCAGCAGCACGGAATCGGGACCCGCGGTGTACGAGCAGTACTTC.

This clonotype was counted once. The germline gene is not matched at one end of the junction; a read error may be the cause. J is TRBJ2-7 and V is TRBV7-2; no definite D call. In germline, CDR1 is SGHTA, CDR2 FQGNSA. There are 14 residues in the CDR3. CDR3 in amino acids: CASADGLVSYEQCF. The CDR3 nucleotides are TGTGCCAGCGCCGACGGGCTAGTTAGCTACGAGCAGTGCTTC. Drawing the rest from reference TRBV7-2 and TRBJ2-7, the complete variable domain is GAGVSQSPSNKVTEKGKDVELRCDPISGHTALYWYRQSLGQGLEFLIYFQGNSAPDKSGLPSDRFSAERTGGSVSTLTIQRTQQEDSAVYLCASADGLVSYEQCFGPGTRLTVT.

This clonotype has a handful of counts. V usage is TRBV4-1 and J usage is TRBJ2-7; 12 positions agree with TRBD2. The germline CDR1 and CDR2 sequences are MGHRA and YSYEKL. This CDR3 has 15 amino acids. V lost 4 bases to trimming and J lost 4 bases; unmatched junction nucleotides: 5. CDR3 protein: CASSRGTSGQYEQYF. CDR3 bases: TGCGCCAGCAGCCGCGGGACTAGCGGGCAGTACGAGCAGTACTTC.

This clonotype was observed many times. The chain carries TRBV9 and TRBJ2-3, with TRBD2 matching 10 bases. Germline assignment: CDR1 SGDLS and CDR2 YYNGEE. CDR3 length equals 20 residues. V lost 4 bases and J lost 4; bases outside the gene matches: 21. This CDR3 is CASSHPDTSGVMGAADTQYF. As DNA, the CDR3 is TGTGCCAGCAGCCACCCGGATACTAGCGGGGTGATGGGGGCTGCAGATACGCAGTATTTT.

V is TRBV20-1 and J is TRBJ2-3; TRBD2 matches at 9 bases. V dropped 3 bases and J dropped 6; count of bases not matched to a gene: 13. Germline V lookup: CDR1 DFQATT, CDR2 SNEGSKA (reference sequence). This CDR3 has 16 residues. The chain's CDR3 is CSASLGVAGERDTQYF. CDR3 nucleotides: TGCAGTGCTAGCTTAGGGGTAGCGGGGGAGAGGGATACGCAGTATTTT.

This clonotype was seen at least ten times. This chain uses TRBV2 with TRBJ2-7, with 9 nucleotides matching TRBD1. The CDR3 totals 14 residues. The germline CDR1 and CDR2 sequences are SNHLY and FYNNEI. The J segment lost 2 bases and the V segment lost 7 bases, leaving 6 bases of the junction unmatched. CDR3 coding DNA: TGTGCCAGCAACCCTCGGGACAGGGCCTACGAGCAGTACTTC. Protein: CASNPRDRAYEQYF.

This clonotype has a count of ten or more. The chain joins TRBV27 to TRBJ2-1, with D possibly TRBD2 on 6 matching bases. Germline V gene data show CDR1 as MNHEY and CDR2 as SMNVEV (reference sequence). V was shortened by 5 bases and J by 3 bases, with 17 bases between the two germline ends. This CDR3 spans 16 amino acids. As DNA, the CDR3 is TGTGCCAGCAGTCCCTCACTAGCAGACCTCTACAATGAGCAGTTCTTC. Translation: CASSPSLADLYNEQFF.

There are a few counts of this clonotype. This may come from a read error, since a much larger clone is one base off. The rearrangement joins TRBV29-1 to TRBJ2-1; D possibly corresponds to TRBD2 (6 bases). Germline loops: CDR1 SQVTM, CDR2 ANQGSEA. Trimming shortened V by 7 bases and J by 12 bases, and 19 bases separated the two germline ends. The CDR3 is 12 residues long. CDR3 loop: CSAPFPGSAQFF. The CDR3 DNA sequence: TGCAGCGCCCCGTTCCCCGGGAGTGCGCAGTTCTTC.

The chain links TRBV12-3 or TRBV12-4 to TRBJ1-4; D is ambiguous. The CDR3 totals 15 residues. The V and J ends lost 6 bases and 4 bases respectively, with 15 bases between them. The CDR3 region is CASSPEREDNEKLFF. CDR3 nucleotide sequence: TGTGCCAGCAGCCCGGAGAGGGAGGATAATGAAAAACTGTTTTTT.